The T cell receptor (beta chain) described here comes from a study of CD8 T cells in ankylosing spondylitis. This clonotype was recorded at least ten times. The antigen is not known. For TCR beta, libraries came from quantitative 5'-RACE with molecular barcodes. MiXCR, run by TCRdb on the 5' RACE reads, gives a single entry per CDR3 protein. The sample shows about 240,000 distinct CDR3 sequences, around 7.8% of them seen only once. General study points: Researchers reportedly found disease-linked clones significantly enriched in matched ankylosing spondylitis synovial fluid. Typical of ankylosing spondylitis blood, it appeared, was a TCR beta motif of eight highly homologous variants. Researchers report that disease-linked clones proved CD8+ and relatively rare in peripheral blood.

In germline, CDR1 is DFQATT, CDR2 SNEGSKA (reference sequence). V was pared by 0 bases and J by 7 bases, with 19 bases between. The CDR3 spans 16 residues. The rearrangement joins TRBV20-1 to TRBJ1-5, with D tentatively TRBD1 (5 bases). Sequencing was performed on blood, either unsorted or a sorted T cell fraction (not recorded which). This clonotype was sampled from a male donor with ankylosing spondylitis or in good health (not recorded which). The CDR3 nucleotides read TGCAGTGCTAGAGATCAGGCGGGGGGGGACCAGCAGCCCCAGCATTTT. Its translation is CSARDQAGGDQQPQHF.